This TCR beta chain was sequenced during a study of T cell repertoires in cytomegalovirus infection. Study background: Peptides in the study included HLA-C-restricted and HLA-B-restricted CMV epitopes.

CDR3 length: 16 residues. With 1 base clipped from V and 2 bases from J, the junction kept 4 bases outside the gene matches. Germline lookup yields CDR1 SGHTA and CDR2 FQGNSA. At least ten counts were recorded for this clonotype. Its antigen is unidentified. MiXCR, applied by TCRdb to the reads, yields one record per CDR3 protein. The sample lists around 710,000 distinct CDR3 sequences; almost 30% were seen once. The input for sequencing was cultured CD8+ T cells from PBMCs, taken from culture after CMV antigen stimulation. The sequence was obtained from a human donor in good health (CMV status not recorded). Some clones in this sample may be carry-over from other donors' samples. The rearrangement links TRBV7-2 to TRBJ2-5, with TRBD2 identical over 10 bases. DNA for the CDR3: TGTGCCAGCAGCTTAGAACTAGCGGGGCGACAAGAGACCCAGTACTTC. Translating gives CASSLELAGRQETQYF.